Listed below are T cell receptor beta chains from one sample, sequenced in a study of beta chain features in type 1 diabetes. TCRdb keeps only in-frame clones here, not all; method: immunoSEQ multiplex PCR. The sample holds 200,000 to 300,000 clones; approximately 11% are singletons and the top ten take roughly 0.017%. Sequenced input: naive CD4+ T cells from blood. These receptors all come from a man aged 25-40 years with type 1 diabetes. CDR3s include the opening cysteine and the closing phenylalanine or tryptophan. D genes are given only for firm matches. Size is omitted from some rows. Given values are once, few, many or a class for expanded clones.

v_gene	d_gene	abundance	j_gene	CDR3aa	CDR3nt
TRBV28	.	.	TRBJ2-7	CASKGQFYEQYF	TGTGCCAGCAAAGGACAGTTCTACGAGCAGTACTTC
TRBV7-8	TRBD2	.	TRBJ2-1	CASSPTGTSGGAYNEQFF	TGTGCCAGCAGCCCCACCGGGACTAGCGGGGGGGCATACAATGAGCAGTTCTTC
TRBV29-1	TRBD1	few	TRBJ1-4	CSARTGSNEKLFF	TGCAGCGCACGGACAGGATCTAATGAAAAACTGTTTTTT
TRBV29-1	TRBD1	.	TRBJ1-1	CSAGGTGENTEAFF	TGCAGCGCCGGAGGGACAGGAGAGAACACTGAAGCTTTCTTT
TRBV14	TRBD1	few	TRBJ2-7	CASSQPARTGRYEQYF	TGTGCCAGCAGCCAGCCCGCCCGGACAGGGAGGTACGAGCAGTACTTC
TRBV2	.	few	TRBJ1-2	CASTRGSYGYTF	TGTGCCAGCACCCGAGGGAGCTATGGCTACACCTTC
TRBV7-9	TRBD1	.	TRBJ2-7	CASSPWGAQGIEQYF	TGTGCCAGCAGCCCGTGGGGCGCACAGGGGATCGAGCAGTACTTC
TRBV28	.	.	TRBJ1-2	CASSLVQEIYGYTF	TGTGCCAGCAGTTTAGTACAGGAAATCTATGGCTACACCTTC
TRBV1	.	.	TRBJ2-1	CTSSQDRLAGDNEQFF	TGCACCAGCAGCCAAGATAGACTAGCGGGGGACAATGAGCAGTTCTTC
TRBV2	.	.	TRBJ2-2	CASSEMLAANTGELFF	TGTGCCAGCAGTGAAATGTTGGCAGCGAACACCGGGGAGCTGTTTTTT
TRBV7-2	TRBD1	few	TRBJ1-4	CASSLDRGLGKLFF	TGTGCCAGCAGCTTAGACAGGGGGCTAGGAAAACTGTTTTTT
TRBV5-6	.	.	TRBJ2-3	CASSLEGVTTDTQYF	TGTGCCAGCAGCTTGGAAGGGGTTACCACAGATACGCAGTATTTT
TRBV9	TRBD1	few	TRBJ1-1	CASSGHRGNTEAFF	TGTGCCAGCAGCGGACACAGGGGGAACACTGAAGCTTTCTTT
TRBV18	.	.	TRBJ1-6	CASSPSGDSPLHF	TGTGCCAGCTCACCATCGGGGGATTCACCCCTCCACTTT
TRBV5-1	TRBD2	few	TRBJ2-2	CASRAGTSGAGELFF	TGCGCCAGCAGGGCCGGGACTAGCGGGGCCGGGGAGCTGTTTTTT